This TCR beta chain was found in a study of shared clonotypes between healthy human individuals. Overall study results and limits: The sole specimen, blood, was sampled, and tissue repertoires likely differ. Among donors, sharing of clonotypes was expected to be affected by sequencing depth.

Note on this clone: Its antigen is undetermined.

Profiling relied on immunoSEQ multiplex PCR, and the TCRdb table lists in-frame clones only, not all of them. The sample has about half a million clones, around 73% seen once. Material for sequencing was PBMCs. The clonotype was recovered from a middle-aged woman in good health. Some clones in this sample may be carry-over from other donors' samples.

CDR3 sequence: CASRGQGAYGYTF. CDR3 bases: TGTGCCAGCAGGGGACAGGGGGCTTATGGCTACACCTTC. The chain carries TRBV27 and TRBJ1-2, with TRBD1 matching 12 bases. Losses at the gene ends were 6 bases for V and 5 bases for J; bases not matched to a gene: 1. The CDR3 spans 13 residues. The germline V gene has CDR1 MNHEY and CDR2 SMNVEV (reference sequence).